These 14 T cell receptor beta chains were all obtained from the same sample, sequenced in a study of PD-1 blockade in classical Hodgkin lymphoma. Method: immunoSEQ multiplex PCR; TCRdb's copy keeps in-frame clones and lacks some. Here the sample spans 10,000 or so clones, 80% to 90% being singletons. Time point defined: cycle 4 day 1 (C4D1), after more than five weeks of nivolumab. Every patient relapsed after autologous stem cell transplantation, and brentuximab vedotin exposure varied. The specimen comprised peripheral blood mononuclear cells (PBMCs), sampled before the fourth cycle of nivolumab. These receptors originate from a human donor with classical Hodgkin lymphoma.

The V and J genes are TRBV19 and TRBJ1-1, with a possible D match to TRBD1 (5 bases). The CDR3 is 16 amino acids. V gave up 0 bases and J gave up 3 bases, with 14 bases separating them. CDR1 and CDR2 from the germline V gene are LNHDA and SQIVND (reference sequence). CDR3 sequence (DNA): TGTGCCAGTAGTATAGACAGGGTGTACCGGGACACTGAAGCTTTCTTT. Its translation: CASSIDRVYRDTEAFF.

The chain recombines TRBV6-6 with TRBJ1-3, with unresolved D. CDR1 MNHNY and CDR2 SVGAGI come from the germline V gene (reference sequence). The germline V and J ends were trimmed by 5 bases and 0 bases, with 8 bases remaining between them. The CDR3 length is 14 residues. The CDR3 here is CASSPTVSGNTIYF. The CDR3 DNA follows: TGTGCCAGCAGTCCAACAGTCTCTGGAAACACCATATATTTT.

The chain carries TRBV4-1 and TRBJ2-7, with TRBD2 matching over 7 bases. J lost 4 bases, V lost 8 bases, and 17 bases had no gene match. This CDR3 is built from 16 residues. The V gene's germline CDR1 is MGHRA and CDR2 YSYEKL. In DNA, the CDR3 is TGCGCCAGCCGCCCCATCGGGGGGATAACTAGTTACGAGCAGTACTTC. Translation: CASRPIGGITSYEQYF.

The chain has TRBV5-1 and TRBJ1-5, with unresolved D. V was pared by 0 bases and J by 0 bases, with 7 bases between. The CDR3 has 15 residues. CDR1 is SGHRS, CDR2 YFSETQ, per germline. In DNA, the CDR3 is TGCGCCAGCAGCTTGGACGGCTATAGCAATCAGCCCCAGCATTTT. Its protein is CASSLDGYSNQPQHF.

V is TRBV5-6 and J is TRBJ2-3; 7 bases are a match to TRBD2. Germline V gives CDR1 SGHDT, CDR2 YYEEEE. The CDR3 runs 12 residues. V lost 2 bases to trimming and J lost 6 bases; unmatched junction nucleotides: 0. The CDR3: CASSFGGDTQYF. The CDR3 coding sequence is TGTGCCAGCAGCTTCGGGGGGGATACGCAGTATTTT.

The chain joins TRBV19 to TRBJ1-1; D may be TRBD1 (5 bases). The ends were cut back, 5 bases at V and 4 bases at J, with 23 bases in the middle. The CDR3 spans 17 residues. Germline CDR1 and CDR2: LNHDA and SQIVND (reference sequence). CDR3 loop: CASSLLFVQGFITEAFF. The DNA for the CDR3 is TGTGCCAGTAGTCTCTTGTTTGTTCAGGGCTTCATCACTGAAGCTTTCTTT.

The CDR3 reads CAISRGVAEDTQYF. The CDR3 DNA reads as TGTGCCATCAGTCGAGGGGTGGCCGAGGATACGCAGTATTTT. The J gene is TRBJ2-3, the V gene TRBV10-3, with D perhaps being TRBD1 or TRBD2 (5 bases each). The CDR3 loop spans 14 amino acids. The V and J ends lost 5 bases and 6 bases respectively, with 15 bases between them. CDR1 and CDR2 from the germline V gene are ENHRY and SYGVKD.

This chain uses TRBV19 with TRBJ1-1; no clear D gene. Trimming took off 3 bases at V and 2 bases at J, with 13 bases between the two ends. Per the germline V gene, CDR1 is LNHDA and CDR2 is SQIVND (reference sequence). The CDR3 is 15 amino acids. For the CDR3, the DNA is TGTGCCAGTAGTATGCAATTCCTCGGAAACACTGAAGCTTTCTTT. It encodes CASSMQFLGNTEAFF.

This clone was observed once. The DNA for the CDR3 is TGTGCCAGCAGTCTAGACAGGGCCGGTTACACTGAAGCTTTCTTT. Translation gives CASSLDRAGYTEAFF. This rearrangement joins TRBV28 to TRBJ1-1, with 7 bases fitting TRBD1. This CDR3 region has 15 residues. CDR1 is MDHEN and CDR2 is SYDVKM in the germline V gene. V lost 5 bases and J lost 3; bases outside the gene matches: 9.

V and J are TRBV18 and TRBJ1-2; D possibly corresponds to TRBD1 (5 bases). Trimming stripped 3 bases from V and 2 bases from J, with 13 bases between. Germline V lookup: CDR1 KGHSH, CDR2 LQKENI. This CDR3 spans 15 amino acids. CDR3 loop: CASSPLSEGNYGYTF. In DNA form, the CDR3 reads TGTGCCAGCTCACCCCTCTCCGAGGGGAACTATGGCTACACCTTC.

The rearrangement joins TRBV27 to TRBJ1-2; TRBD1 might be the D (6 bases). The CDR3 is made up of 15 amino acids. Germline lookup yields CDR1 MNHEY and CDR2 SMNVEV (reference sequence). Deletions cut 8 bases from V and 4 bases from J, with 20 bases between. The CDR3 loop is CASCPQGHRCYGYTF. As DNA, the CDR3 is TGTGCCAGCTGCCCCCAGGGACATCGCTGCTATGGCTACACCTTC.

This chain links TRBV5-1 with TRBJ1-1; D is ambiguous. Germline CDR1 is SGHRS and CDR2 is YFSETQ. The CDR3 runs 13 residues. Trimming cost V 2 bases and J 0 bases, with 5 bases left between them. The CDR3 sequence is CASSLQLNTEAFF. Here the CDR3 DNA reads TGCGCCAGCAGCTTACAGCTGAACACTGAAGCTTTCTTT. Full variable domain (missing parts from reference TRBV5-1 and TRBJ1-1): KAGVTQTPRYLIKTRGQQVTLSCSPISGHRSVSWYQQTPGQGLQFLFEYFSETQRNKGNFPGRFSGRQFSNSRSEMNVSTLELGDSALYLCASSLQLNTEAFFGQGTRLTVV.

The chain joins TRBV19 to TRBJ2-2, with TRBD1 matching over 10 bases. The J segment lost 6 bases and the V segment lost 6 bases, leaving 7 bases of the junction unmatched. This CDR3 region has 15 residues. Germline lookup yields CDR1 LNHDA and CDR2 SQIVND (reference sequence). The CDR3 DNA reads as TGTGCCAGTAGACCGACGGACAGGGGGGCCGGGGAGCTGTTTTTT. Encoded protein: CASRPTDRGAGELFF.

This clone was recorded only once. This chain links TRBV9 with TRBJ1-1, with unresolved D. The CDR3 loop spans 13 amino acids. Deletions cut 7 bases from V and 1 base from J, with 11 bases between. CDR1 is SGDLS and CDR2 is YYNGEE in the germline V gene. The CDR3 spells CASYWAENTEAFF. CDR3 DNA: TGTGCCAGCTACTGGGCAGAGAACACTGAAGCTTTCTTT.